This paragraph covers one T cell receptor (beta chain) sequence. What it recognizes is unknown. These data originate in a study of T cell repertoires in ileal Crohn's disease. Overall study results and limits: Mucosal expansions were suggested to be mainly CD8 T cells.

Patients were adults with ileal or ileocolonic Crohn's disease needing resection. Repertoires were generated with immunoSEQ multiplex PCR, while TCRdb's copy carries only in-frame clones and drops some. The table lists 5,500 to 7,000 clones, roughly 96% of them singletons. The V gene lost 6 bases and the J gene lost 4 bases, with 16 bases spanning the gap. Germline CDR1 WNHNN, CDR2 SYGVQD (reference sequence). CDR3 length equals 14 residues. This sequence originates from an adult with Crohn's disease. Sequencing input: ileal tissue. The V gene is TRBV10-1, the J gene TRBJ2-7, with a tentative D call TRBD2 (5 bases). CDR3 in amino acids: CASRVRRVVYEQYF. The CDR3 nucleotides are TGCGCCAGCAGAGTCCGGCGGGTAGTGTACGAGCAGTACTTC.